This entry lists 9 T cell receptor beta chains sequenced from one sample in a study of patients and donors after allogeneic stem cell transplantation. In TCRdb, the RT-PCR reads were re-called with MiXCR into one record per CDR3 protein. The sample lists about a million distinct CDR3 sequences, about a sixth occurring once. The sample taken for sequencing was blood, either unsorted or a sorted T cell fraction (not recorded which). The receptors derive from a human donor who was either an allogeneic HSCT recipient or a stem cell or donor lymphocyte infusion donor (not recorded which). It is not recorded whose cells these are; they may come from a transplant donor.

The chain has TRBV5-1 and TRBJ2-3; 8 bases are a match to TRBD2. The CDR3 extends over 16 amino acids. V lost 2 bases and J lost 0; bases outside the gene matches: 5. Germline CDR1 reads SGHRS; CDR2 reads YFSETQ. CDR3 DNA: TGCGCCAGCAGCTTCTTAGCGGGGCCTAGCACAGATACGCAGTATTTT. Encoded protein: CASSFLAGPSTDTQYF.

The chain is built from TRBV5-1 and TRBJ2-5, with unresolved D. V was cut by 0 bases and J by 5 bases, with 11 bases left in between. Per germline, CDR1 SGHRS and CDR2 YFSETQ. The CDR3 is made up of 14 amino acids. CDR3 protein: CASSLAGASETQYF. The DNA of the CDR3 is TGCGCCAGCAGCTTGGCCGGAGCATCCGAGACCCAGTACTTC.

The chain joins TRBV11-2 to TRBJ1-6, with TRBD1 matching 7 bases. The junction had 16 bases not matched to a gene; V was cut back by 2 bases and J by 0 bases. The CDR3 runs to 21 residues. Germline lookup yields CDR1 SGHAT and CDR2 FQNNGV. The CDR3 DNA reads TGTGCCAGCAGCTTATACCTACCACCGGACAGGAGAAGCTCCTATAATTCACCCCTCCACTTT. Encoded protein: CASSLYLPPDRRSSYNSPLHF.

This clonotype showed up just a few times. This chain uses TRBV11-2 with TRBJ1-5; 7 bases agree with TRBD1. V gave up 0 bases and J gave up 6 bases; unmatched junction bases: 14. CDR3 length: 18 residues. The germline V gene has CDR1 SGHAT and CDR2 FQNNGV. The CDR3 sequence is CASSLDIQGGRGGQPQHF. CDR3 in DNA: TGTGCCAGCAGCTTAGACATTCAGGGGGGGAGGGGAGGTCAGCCCCAGCATTTT.

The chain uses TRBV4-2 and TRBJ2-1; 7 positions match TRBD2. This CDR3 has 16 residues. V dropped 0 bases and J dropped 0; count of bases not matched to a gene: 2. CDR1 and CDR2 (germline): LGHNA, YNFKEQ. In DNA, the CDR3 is TGTGCCAGCAGCCAAGAACTAGCGAGCTCCTACAATGAGCAGTTCTTC. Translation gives CASSQELASSYNEQFF.

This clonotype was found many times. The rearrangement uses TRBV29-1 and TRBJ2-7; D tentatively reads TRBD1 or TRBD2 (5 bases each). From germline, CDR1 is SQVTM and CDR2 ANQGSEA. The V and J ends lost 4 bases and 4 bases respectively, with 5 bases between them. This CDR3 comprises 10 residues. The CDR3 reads CSVGGYEQYF. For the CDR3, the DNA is TGCAGCGTTGGGGGGTACGAGCAGTACTTC.

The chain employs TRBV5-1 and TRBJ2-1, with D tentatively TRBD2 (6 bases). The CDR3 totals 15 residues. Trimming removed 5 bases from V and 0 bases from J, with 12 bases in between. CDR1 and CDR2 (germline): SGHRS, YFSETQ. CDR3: CASRAGTPSYNEQFF. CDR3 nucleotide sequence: TGCGCCAGCAGAGCCGGGACTCCCTCCTACAATGAGCAGTTCTTC.

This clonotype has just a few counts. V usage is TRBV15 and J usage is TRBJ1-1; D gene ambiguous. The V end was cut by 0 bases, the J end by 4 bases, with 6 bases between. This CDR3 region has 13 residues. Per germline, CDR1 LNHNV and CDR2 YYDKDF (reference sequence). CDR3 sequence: CATSRDLGTEAFF. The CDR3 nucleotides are TGTGCCACCAGCAGAGATCTCGGCACTGAAGCTTTCTTT.

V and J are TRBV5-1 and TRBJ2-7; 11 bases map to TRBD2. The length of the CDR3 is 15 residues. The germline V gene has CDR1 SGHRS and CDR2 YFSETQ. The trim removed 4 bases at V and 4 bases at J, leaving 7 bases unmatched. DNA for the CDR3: TGCGCCAGCAGCACCCTGACTAGCGGGGTTTACGAGCAGTACTTC. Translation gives CASSTLTSGVYEQYF.